A selection of T cell receptor beta chains follows, all from one sample in a study of T cells after posttransplantation cyclophosphamide. The repertoire was sequenced with immunoSEQ multiplex PCR; TCRdb's copy has only in-frame clones and lacks some. The table shows 31,000 or so clones, with around nine tenths occurring only once. Specimen: naive CD4+ T cells sorted from PBMCs. The receptors shown here come from a woman between 55 and 75 years old in good health, CMV-negative, and a related stem cell transplant donor. Both conserved end residues are part of each CDR3. The order of the fields is D gene, J gene, clone size, V gene, CDR3 protein, CDR3 DNA. A D gene is named only where the DNA matches it firmly. Only some rows state a clone size, as once, few, many or a class for expanded clones.

D: TRBD2
J: TRBJ2-1
size: .
V: TRBV7-9
CDR3: CASSLETSGGRYEQFF
DNA: TGTGCCAGCAGCTTAGAGACTAGCGGGGGGCGCTATGAGCAGTTCTTC

D: TRBD2
J: TRBJ2-3
size: .
V: TRBV7-9
CDR3: CASSLGLAGSTDTQYF
DNA: TGTGCCAGCAGCTTAGGGCTAGCGGGAAGCACAGATACGCAGTATTTT

D: TRBD1
J: TRBJ2-7
size: .
V: TRBV5-4
CDR3: CASSVDRGPYEQYF
DNA: TGTGCCAGCAGCGTGGACAGGGGGCCCTACGAGCAGTACTTC

D: .
J: TRBJ2-7
size: .
V: TRBV5-6
CDR3: CASSLDRTGSYEQYF
DNA: TGTGCCAGCAGCTTGGACAGAACAGGGTCCTACGAGCAGTACTTC

D: .
J: TRBJ1-6
size: .
V: TRBV11-2
CDR3: CASSFRSSYNSPLHF
DNA: TGTGCCAGCAGCTTCCGGAGCTCCTATAATTCACCCCTCCACTTT

D: .
J: TRBJ2-3
size: .
V: TRBV6-5
CDR3: CASSYAGRGTDTQYF
DNA: TGTGCCAGCAGTTATGCGGGCCGTGGCACAGATACGCAGTATTTT

D: .
J: TRBJ1-1
size: .
V: TRBV19
CDR3: CASSIRQDPFEAFF
DNA: TGTGCCAGTAGTATCCGACAGGACCCGTTTGAAGCTTTCTTT

D: TRBD1
J: TRBJ1-2
size: .
V: TRBV9
CDR3: CASTMDRGLYGYTF
DNA: TGTGCCAGCACCATGGACAGGGGGCTATATGGCTACACCTTC

D: .
J: TRBJ1-3
size: .
V: TRBV7-2
CDR3: CASSSRTGNTIYF
DNA: TGTGCCAGCAGCTCCAGGACTGGAAACACCATATATTTT

D: TRBD2
J: TRBJ2-1
size: .
V: TRBV6-5
CDR3: CASGMASGSLEQFF
DNA: TGTGCCAGCGGAATGGCTAGCGGGAGTCTTGAGCAGTTCTTC

D: TRBD1
J: TRBJ2-3
size: .
V: TRBV7-3
CDR3: CASSIGQGADTQYF
DNA: TGTGCCAGCAGCATCGGACAGGGGGCAGATACGCAGTATTTT

D: .
J: TRBJ1-1
size: .
V: TRBV19
CDR3: CASFNRVALMNTEAFF
DNA: TGTGCCAGTTTTAATCGGGTGGCGTTGATGAACACTGAAGCTTTCTTT

D: TRBD1
J: TRBJ2-5
size: .
V: TRBV28
CDR3: CASSFRLVGGAWGQETQYF
DNA: TGTGCCAGCAGTTTTCGGCTTGTAGGGGGCGCATGGGGCCAAGAGACCCAGTACTTC

D: .
J: TRBJ2-7
size: once
V: TRBV21-1
CDR3: CASIDRVRKYYEQYF
DNA: TGTGCCAGCATCGACCGGGTCCGAAAATACTACGAGCAGTACTTC

D: TRBD1
J: TRBJ1-6
size: .
V: TRBV6-5
CDR3: CASSYGQGAGSPLHF
DNA: TGTGCCAGCAGTTACGGCCAGGGGGCTGGTTCACCCCTCCACTTT

D: TRBD2
J: TRBJ2-7
size: .
V: TRBV5-1
CDR3: CASSADAGTSNEQYF
DNA: TGCGCCAGCAGCGCTGATGCTGGGACTAGCAACGAGCAGTACTTC

D: .
J: TRBJ1-1
size: .
V: TRBV4-3
CDR3: CASSQGSTLEERNTEAFF
DNA: TGCGCCAGCAGCCAAGGGTCCACTTTGGAGGAGAGGAACACTGAAGCTTTCTTT

D: TRBD2
J: TRBJ2-7
size: .
V: TRBV4-2
CDR3: CATGEGLAGAYEQYF
DNA: TGTGCCACAGGGGAGGGCCTAGCGGGGGCCTACGAGCAGTACTTC

D: TRBD1
J: TRBJ2-1
size: .
V: TRBV5-4
CDR3: CASSPNDRGIGEQFF
DNA: TGTGCCAGCAGCCCTAATGACAGGGGAATCGGTGAGCAGTTCTTC

D: .
J: TRBJ1-4
size: .
V: TRBV2
CDR3: CATHLQGTNEKLFF
DNA: TGTGCCACTCATTTACAGGGAACTAATGAAAAACTGTTTTTT